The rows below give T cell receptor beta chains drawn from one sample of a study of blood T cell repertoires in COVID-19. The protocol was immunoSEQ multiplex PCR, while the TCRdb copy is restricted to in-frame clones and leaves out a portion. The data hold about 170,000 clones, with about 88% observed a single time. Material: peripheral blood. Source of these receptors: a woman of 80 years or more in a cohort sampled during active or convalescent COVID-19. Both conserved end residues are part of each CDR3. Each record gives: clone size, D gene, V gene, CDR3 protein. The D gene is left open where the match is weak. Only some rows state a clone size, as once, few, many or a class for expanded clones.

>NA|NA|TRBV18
CASSQAGMNTEAFF
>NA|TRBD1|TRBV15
CATSRDGRTGDEQFF
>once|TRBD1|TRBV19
CASGQGGYSNQPQHF
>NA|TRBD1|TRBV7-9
CASSITGDQPQHF
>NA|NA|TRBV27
CASSLNTDTQYF
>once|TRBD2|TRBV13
CASSSQAGRLAGYNEQFF
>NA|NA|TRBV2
CASSELVVGGEQFF
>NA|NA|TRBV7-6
CASSPQGQLNTEAFF
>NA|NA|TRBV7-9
CASSLGQAFSPLHF
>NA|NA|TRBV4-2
CASSPRSNRVAPDEQFF
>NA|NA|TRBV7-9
CASSLGDNFNQPQHF
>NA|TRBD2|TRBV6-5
CASSYGGGANEQFF
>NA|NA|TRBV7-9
CASSSARVPGYEQYF